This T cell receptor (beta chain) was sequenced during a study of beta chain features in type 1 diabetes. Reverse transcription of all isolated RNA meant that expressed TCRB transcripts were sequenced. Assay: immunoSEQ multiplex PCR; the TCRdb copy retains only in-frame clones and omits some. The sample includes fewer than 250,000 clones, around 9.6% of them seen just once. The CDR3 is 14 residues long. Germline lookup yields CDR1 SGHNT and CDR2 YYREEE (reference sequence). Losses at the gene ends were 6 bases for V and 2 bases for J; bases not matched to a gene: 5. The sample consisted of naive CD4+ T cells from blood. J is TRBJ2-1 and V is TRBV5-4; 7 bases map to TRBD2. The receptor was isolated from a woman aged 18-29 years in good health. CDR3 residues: CASTIGGTYNEQFF. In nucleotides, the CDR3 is TGTGCCAGCACCATCGGGGGGACCTACAATGAGCAGTTCTTC. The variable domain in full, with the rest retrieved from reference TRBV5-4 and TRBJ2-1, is ETGVTQSPTHLIKTRGQQVTLRCSSQSGHNTVSWYQQALGQGPQFIFQYYREEENGRGNFPPRFSGLQFPNYSSELNVNALELDDSALYLCASTIGGTYNEQFFGPGTRLTVL.